These 21 T cell receptor beta chains share one sample of origin, sequenced in a study of OX40 agonist ivuxolimab in advanced cancers. Here immunoSEQ multiplex PCR was the method, and the copy in TCRdb shows in-frame clones only, minus some. The sample records some 17,000 clones, roughly 77% being singletons. The specimen comprised CD4+ or CD8+ T cells sorted from blood, sampled in a trial of the OX40 agonist ivuxolimab. These receptors were collected from an adult with an advanced solid tumor such as melanoma, head and neck, liver or kidney cancer.

The CDR3: CASSQGMGTLETQYF. The CDR3 DNA reads TGTGCCAGCAGCCAGGGAATGGGGACATTGGAGACCCAGTACTTC. The chain uses TRBV7-9 and TRBJ2-5; a weak D match, TRBD1 (6 bases). The V and J ends lost 5 bases and 5 bases respectively, with 18 bases between them. The length of the CDR3 is 15 residues. The germline V gene has CDR1 SEHNR and CDR2 FQNEAQ (reference sequence). Full variable domain (remainder filled in from reference TRBV7-9 and TRBJ2-5): DTGVSQNPRHKITKRGQNVTFRCDPISEHNRLYWYRQTLGQGPEFLTYFQNEAQLEKSRLLSDRFSAERPKGSFSTLEIQRTEQGDSAMYLCASSQGMGTLETQYFGPGTRLLVL.

This clone was counted a single time. The rearrangement uses TRBV6-6 and TRBJ1-1; D is unclear. Germline CDR1 and CDR2: MNHNY and SVGAGI (reference sequence). The CDR3 runs 13 residues. V was trimmed by 2 bases and J by 6 bases, leaving 10 bases between them. The CDR3 region has the DNA TGTGCCAGCAGTTACCCCTGGCGCTCTGAAGCTTTCTTT. Protein product: CASSYPWRSEAFF.

This clone came up a few times. This sequence joins TRBV7-9 and TRBJ2-5; the match to TRBD1 covers 9 bases. CDR3 length equals 13 residues. V lost 10 bases, J lost 5 bases, and 8 bases stayed unmatched. CDR1 and CDR2 from the germline V gene are SEHNR and FQNEAQ (reference sequence). The CDR3 DNA is TGTGCCACAATACAGGGGGCCAGGGAGACCCAGTACTTC. It specifies CATIQGARETQYF.

The DNA for the CDR3 is TGTGCCAGTAGCCCGAGAGGGGGCCGCGAGCAGTACTTC. Translated: CASSPRGGREQYF. V and J are TRBV19 and TRBJ2-7, with TRBD1 matching over 7 bases. Trimming took 6 bases from V and 6 from J; bases not matched to a gene: 8. Germline CDR1 LNHDA, CDR2 SQIVND (reference sequence). CDR3 length: 13 amino acids.

A single count supports this clone. V gene TRBV7-9 combines with J gene TRBJ1-2, with D possibly being TRBD1 (5 bases). Germline CDR1 SEHNR, CDR2 FQNEAQ (reference sequence). CDR3 length equals 17 residues. Trimming removed 5 bases at V and 4 bases at J, with 23 bases between. CDR3 residues: CASSPTGASLNFYGYTF. The CDR3 coding sequence is TGTGCCAGCAGCCCCACCGGGGCCAGCCTCAATTTCTATGGCTACACCTTC.

This chain links TRBV13 with TRBJ2-6; D is undetermined. The germline V gene encodes CDR1 PRHDT and CDR2 FYEKMQ (reference sequence). Trimming removed 0 bases at V and 9 bases at J, with 9 bases between. The CDR3 consists of 14 residues. This CDR3 is CASSLGTDFNVLTF. The CDR3, as DNA: TGTGCCAGCAGCTTAGGCACAGACTTCAACGTCCTGACTTTC.

In its sample, this clone was seen once. The chain uses TRBV5-4 and TRBJ2-5, with 8 bases aligning to TRBD2. This CDR3 is 16 amino acids long. V was clipped by 4 bases and J by 2 bases; unmatched bases: 10. Germline V gene lookup returns CDR1 SGHNT and CDR2 YYREEE (reference sequence). CDR3 sequence: CASSDFSGTQQETQYF. DNA for the CDR3: TGTGCCAGCAGCGATTTTAGCGGGACGCAGCAAGAGACCCAGTACTTC.

The chain joins TRBV6-5 to TRBJ1-2, with D unclear. The V gene lost 2 bases and the J gene lost 2 bases, with 6 bases spanning the gap. Germline V gene data show CDR1 as MNHEY and CDR2 as SVGAGI. The CDR3 is made up of 13 amino acids. In DNA form, the CDR3 reads TGTGCCAGCAGTTACGGGGAGAACTATGGCTACACCTTC. Translation gives CASSYGENYGYTF.

The chain has TRBV7-3 and TRBJ2-1, with TRBD2 identical over 9 bases. There are 15 residues in the CDR3. Germline lookup yields CDR1 SGHTA and CDR2 FQGTGA. The V gene end was trimmed by 5 bases and the J gene end by 4 bases; junction bases not matched to a gene: 6. The CDR3 DNA is TGTGCCAGCAGCCCGACTAGCGGAGCTTACAATGAGCAGTTCTTC. Its protein is CASSPTSGAYNEQFF. Together with reference TRBV7-3 and TRBJ2-1, the CDR3 gives the full variable domain: GAGVSQTPSNKVTEKGKYVELRCDPISGHTALYWYRQSLGQGPEFLIYFQGTGAADDSGLPNDRFFAVRPEGSVSTLKIQRTERGDSAVYLCASSPTSGAYNEQFFGPGTRLTVL.

The J gene is TRBJ2-7, the V gene TRBV10-3, with TRBD1 matching 8 bases. In germline, CDR1 is ENHRY, CDR2 SYGVKD. This CDR3 contains 15 residues. V trimming: 6 bases; J trimming: 3 bases; junction bases outside the gene matches: 10. CDR3 coding DNA: TGTGCCATCAGGAACCCCGAGACAGGGGTCTACGAGCAGTACTTC. This gives the protein CAIRNPETGVYEQYF.

The chain employs TRBV30 and TRBJ2-7; D is possibly TRBD1 (6 bases). The CDR3 covers 16 residues. V was shortened by 4 bases and J by 0 bases, with 19 bases between the two germline ends. From germline, CDR1 is GTSNPN and CDR2 SVGIG (reference sequence). In DNA, the CDR3 is TGTGCCTGGACTAGGGACACGATAAACCCCTCCTACGAGCAGTACTTC. Translated: CAWTRDTINPSYEQYF.

The CDR3 sequence: CASSLDLNEQFF. The DNA for the CDR3 is TGTGCCAGCAGCTTAGACCTCAATGAGCAGTTCTTC. The chain has TRBV13 and TRBJ2-1; no clear D. There are 12 residues in the CDR3. Germline lookup yields CDR1 PRHDT and CDR2 FYEKMQ (reference sequence). V gave up 1 base and J gave up 6 bases, with 4 bases separating them.

The chain employs TRBV9 and TRBJ2-3, with 7 bases matching TRBD1. The CDR3 has 14 amino acids. V lost 0 bases to trimming and J lost 5 bases; unmatched junction nucleotides: 3. Germline lookup yields CDR1 SGDLS and CDR2 YYNGEE. The CDR3 is CASSVGAGGDTQYF. DNA of the CDR3: TGTGCCAGCAGCGTAGGCGCAGGGGGAGATACGCAGTATTTT.

The chain carries TRBV10-3 and TRBJ1-4; D gene ambiguous. Germline assignment: CDR1 ENHRY and CDR2 SYGVKD. Trimming stripped 2 bases from V and 4 bases from J, with 5 bases between. This CDR3 is built from 13 residues. The CDR3 reads CAISEEGNEKLFF. CDR3 nucleotide sequence: TGTGCCATCAGTGAGGAGGGTAATGAAAAACTGTTTTTT.

This clone was found once. The chain combines TRBV9 with TRBJ2-5; perhaps TRBD2 as D (5 bases). The J call may be faulty, since TRBJ2-7 better matches the DNA end. The CDR3 sequence is 12 residues long. The germline CDR1 and CDR2 sequences are SGDLS and YYNGEE. CDR3 bases: TGTGCCAGCAGTCGGGACTCCTACGAGCAGTACTTC. Translation: CASSRDSYEQYF.

The V gene is TRBV7-9, the J gene TRBJ2-1; D is ambiguous. This CDR3 has 12 residues. Germline lookup yields CDR1 SEHNR and CDR2 FQNEAQ (reference sequence). V was trimmed by 1 base and J by 9 bases, leaving 7 bases between them. The CDR3 protein is CASSLGEIEQFF. CDR3 DNA sequence: TGTGCCAGCAGCTTAGGTGAGATTGAGCAGTTCTTC.

The genes are TRBV20-1 and TRBJ2-7; TRBD1 matches at 7 bases. Germline CDR1 and CDR2: DFQATT and SNEGSKA (reference sequence). The trim removed 6 bases at V and 4 bases at J, leaving 3 bases unmatched. The CDR3 covers 11 residues. The CDR3 DNA is TGCAGTGCAAGACAGGGATACGAGCAGTACTTC. Encoded protein: CSARQGYEQYF.

The chain combines TRBV11-2 with TRBJ1-1; perhaps TRBD1 as D (6 bases). V was trimmed by 0 bases and J by 5 bases, leaving 13 bases between them. This CDR3 has 15 residues. Germline CDR1 SGHAT, CDR2 FQNNGV. This CDR3 is CASSLDIRGGTEAFF. Written as DNA, the CDR3 is TGTGCCAGCAGCTTAGATATCAGGGGAGGTACTGAAGCTTTCTTT.

This clone was observed a few times. This chain uses TRBV28 with TRBJ1-1; D is unclear. The length of the CDR3 is 13 residues. The V end was cut by 5 bases, the J end by 5 bases, with 12 bases between. From germline, CDR1 is MDHEN and CDR2 SYDVKM. CDR3 sequence reads: CASSRMEETEAFF. In DNA form, the CDR3 reads TGTGCCAGCAGTAGGATGGAGGAGACTGAAGCTTTCTTT.

The V gene is TRBV7-9, the J gene TRBJ2-1, with 10 bases matching TRBD1. CDR1 is SEHNR, CDR2 FQNEAQ, per germline (reference sequence). The J segment lost 7 bases and the V segment lost 0 bases, leaving 0 bases of the junction unmatched. This CDR3 comprises 14 residues. The CDR3, as DNA: TGTGCCAGCAGCTTAGCGGACAGGGGGAATGAGCAGTTCTTC. Amino acids: CASSLADRGNEQFF.

The chain has TRBV19 and TRBJ1-2, with D perhaps matching TRBD1 (5 bases). The CDR3 has 15 amino acids. Deletions cut 4 bases from V and 8 bases from J, with 20 bases between. Germline values: CDR1 LNHDA, CDR2 SQIVND (reference sequence). The CDR3 coding sequence is TGTGCCAGTAGTAGCCGAGGGGACGGAATCTGGGGCTACACCTTC. Protein product: CASSSRGDGIWGYTF.